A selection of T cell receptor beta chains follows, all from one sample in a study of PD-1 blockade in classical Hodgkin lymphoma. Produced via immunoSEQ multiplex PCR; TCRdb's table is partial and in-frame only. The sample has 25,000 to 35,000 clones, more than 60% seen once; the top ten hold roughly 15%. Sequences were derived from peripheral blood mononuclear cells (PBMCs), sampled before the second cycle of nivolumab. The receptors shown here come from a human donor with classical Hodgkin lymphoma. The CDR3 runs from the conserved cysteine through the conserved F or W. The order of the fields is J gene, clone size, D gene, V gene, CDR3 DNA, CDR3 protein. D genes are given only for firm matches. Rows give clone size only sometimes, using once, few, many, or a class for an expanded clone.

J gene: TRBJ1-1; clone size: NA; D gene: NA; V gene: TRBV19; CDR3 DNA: TGTGCCAGTAGTATCCGGGCAGGGTCGGGAACTGAAGCTTTCTTT; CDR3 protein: CASSIRAGSGTEAFF
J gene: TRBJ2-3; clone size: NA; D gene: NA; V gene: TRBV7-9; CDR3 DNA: TGTGCCAGCAGCCGAACAGAGGCAGATACGCAGTATTTT; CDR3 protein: CASSRTEADTQYF
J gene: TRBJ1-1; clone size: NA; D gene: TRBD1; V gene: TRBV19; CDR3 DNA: TGTGCCAGTAGTTCCCGGGACAGGGGAAGCCCTGAAGCTTTCTTT; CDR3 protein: CASSSRDRGSPEAFF
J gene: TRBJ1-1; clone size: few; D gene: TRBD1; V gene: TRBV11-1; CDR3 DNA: TGTGCCAGCAGCTTAACAGGGGACACTGAAGCTTTCTTT; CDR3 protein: CASSLTGDTEAFF
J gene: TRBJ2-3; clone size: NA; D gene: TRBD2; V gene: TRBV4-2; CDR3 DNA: TGTGCCAGCAGCCAAGTTCTTACAGGACTAGGATCCGATACGCAGTATTTT; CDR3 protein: CASSQVLTGLGSDTQYF
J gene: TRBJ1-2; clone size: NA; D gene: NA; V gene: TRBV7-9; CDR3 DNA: TGTGCCAGCAGCACCGTTGACACCCTCTATGGCTACACCTTC; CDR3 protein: CASSTVDTLYGYTF
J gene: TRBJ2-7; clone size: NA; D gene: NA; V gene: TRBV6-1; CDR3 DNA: TGTGCCAGCAAAGCTTCGTCCTACGAGCAGTACTTC; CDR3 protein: CASKASSYEQYF
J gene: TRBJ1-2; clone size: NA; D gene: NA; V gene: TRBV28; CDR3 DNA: TGTGCCAGCAGTTTTGGAGACAGCATCTATGGCTACACCTTC; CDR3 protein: CASSFGDSIYGYTF
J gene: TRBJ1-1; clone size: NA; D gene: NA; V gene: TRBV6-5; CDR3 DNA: TGTGCCAGCAGTTACGGTAGGGGAAATACTGAAGCCTTCTTT; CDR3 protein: CASSYGRGNTEAFF
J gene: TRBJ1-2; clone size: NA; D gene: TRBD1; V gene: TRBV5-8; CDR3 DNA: TGTGCCAGCAGCTTATCCCAGGGGGGCTATGGCTACACCTTC; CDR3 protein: CASSLSQGGYGYTF
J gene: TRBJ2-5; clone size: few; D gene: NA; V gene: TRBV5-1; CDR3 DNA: TGCGCCAGCAGCTATGGAGAGACCCAGTACTTC; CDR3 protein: CASSYGETQYF
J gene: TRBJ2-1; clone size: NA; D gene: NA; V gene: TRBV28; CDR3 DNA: TGTGCCAGCAGCCGGCCGGTGGTTCATGAGCAGTTCTTC; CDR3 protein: CASSRPVVHEQFF
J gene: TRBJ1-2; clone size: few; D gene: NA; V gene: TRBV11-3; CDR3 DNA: TGTGCCAGCAGCCTTGACGACTATGGCTACACCTTC; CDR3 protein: CASSLDDYGYTF
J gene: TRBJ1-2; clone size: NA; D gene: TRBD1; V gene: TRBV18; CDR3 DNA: TGTGCCAGCTCACCCACCTCTACGGGGACAGCCTATGGCTACACCTTC; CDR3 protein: CASSPTSTGTAYGYTF
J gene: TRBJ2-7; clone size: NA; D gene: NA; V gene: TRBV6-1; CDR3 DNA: TGTGCCAGCAGTGAAAGGGAGCTCGCCTACGAGCAGTACTTC; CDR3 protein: CASSERELAYEQYF
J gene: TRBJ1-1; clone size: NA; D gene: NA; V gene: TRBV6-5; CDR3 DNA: TGTGCCAGCAGAAATCCTCAGGGAAAGGGAACTGAAGCTTTCTTT; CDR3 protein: CASRNPQGKGTEAFF
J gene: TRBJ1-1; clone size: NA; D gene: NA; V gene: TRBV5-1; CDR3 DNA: TGCGCCAGCAGCCAGGGGCAGAACACTGAAGCTTTCTTT; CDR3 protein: CASSQGQNTEAFF
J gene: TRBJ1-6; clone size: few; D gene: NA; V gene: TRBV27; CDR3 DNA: TGTGCCAGCAGTCCACGACCAAATTCACCCCTCCACTTT; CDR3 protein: CASSPRPNSPLHF
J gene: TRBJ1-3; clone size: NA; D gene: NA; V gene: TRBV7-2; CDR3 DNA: TGTGCCAGCAGCTTAAATGCGGGGGACACCATATATTTT; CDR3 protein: CASSLNAGDTIYF
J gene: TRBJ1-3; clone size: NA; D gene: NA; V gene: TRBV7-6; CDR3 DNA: TGTGCCAGCAGCTCGGAGAGTGGGGGCTCTGGAAACACCATATATTTT; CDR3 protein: CASSSESGGSGNTIYF
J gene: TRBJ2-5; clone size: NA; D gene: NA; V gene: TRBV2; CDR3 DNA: TGTGCCAGCAGTGTAGGAGCGGAGACCCAGTACTTC; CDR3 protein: CASSVGAETQYF
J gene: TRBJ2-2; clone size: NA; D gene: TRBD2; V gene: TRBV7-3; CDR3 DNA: TGTGCCAGCAGCGACCTCGGGGGGGTAGGCACCGGGGAGCTGTTTTTT; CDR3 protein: CASSDLGGVGTGELFF
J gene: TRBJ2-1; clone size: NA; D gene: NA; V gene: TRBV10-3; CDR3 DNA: TGTGCCATCAGTGAGTCGGGCGGGTACAATGAGCAGTTCTTC; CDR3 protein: CAISESGGYNEQFF
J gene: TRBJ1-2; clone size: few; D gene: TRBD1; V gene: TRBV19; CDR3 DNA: TGTGCCAGTAGTCCACAGGGGCCCTACGGCTACACCTTC; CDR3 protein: CASSPQGPYGYTF
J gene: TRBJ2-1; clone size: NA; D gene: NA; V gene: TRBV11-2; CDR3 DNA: TGTGCCAGCAGCCTAATCCGGGCCCAAAATGAGCAGTTCTTC; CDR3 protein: CASSLIRAQNEQFF
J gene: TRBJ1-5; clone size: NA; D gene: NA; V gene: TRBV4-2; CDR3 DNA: TGTGCCAGCAGCCCTAACTATAGCAATCAGCCCCAGCATTTT; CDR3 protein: CASSPNYSNQPQHF
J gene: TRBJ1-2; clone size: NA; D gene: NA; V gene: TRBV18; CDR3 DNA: TGTGCCAGCTCAAGCTACGGTCGGGAGGGAGGCTACACCTTC; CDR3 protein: CASSSYGREGGYTF
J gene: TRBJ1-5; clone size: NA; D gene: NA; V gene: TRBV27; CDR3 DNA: TGTGCCAGCAGCGTAGGGTCAAATCAGCCCCAGCATTTT; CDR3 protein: CASSVGSNQPQHF
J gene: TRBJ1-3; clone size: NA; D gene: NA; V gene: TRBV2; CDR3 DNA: TGTGCCAGCAGTGAAATGGCCCGAGGAGCTGGAAACACCATATATTTT; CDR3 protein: CASSEMARGAGNTIYF
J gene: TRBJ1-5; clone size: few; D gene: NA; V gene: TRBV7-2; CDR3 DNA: TGTGCCAGCAGCTTAGTTAGGGGCAATCAGCCCCAGCATTTT; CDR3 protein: CASSLVRGNQPQHF
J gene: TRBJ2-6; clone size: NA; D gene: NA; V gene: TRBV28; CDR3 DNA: TGTGCCAGCAGTTTTCTATCCGGGGCCAACGTCCTGACTTTC; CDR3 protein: CASSFLSGANVLTF
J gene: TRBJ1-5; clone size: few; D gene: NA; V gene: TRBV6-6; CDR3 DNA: TGTGCCAGCAGTTACTCAGACAGTAGCAATCAGCCCCAGCATTTT; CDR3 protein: CASSYSDSSNQPQHF
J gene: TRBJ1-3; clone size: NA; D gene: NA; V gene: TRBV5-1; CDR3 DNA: TGCGCCAGCAGCTTGGGGGGGACATCAACTGGAAACACCATATATTTT; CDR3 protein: CASSLGGTSTGNTIYF
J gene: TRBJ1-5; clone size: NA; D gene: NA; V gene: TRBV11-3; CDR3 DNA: TGTGCCAGCAGCCCAAAGAGTTATAGCAATCAGCCCCAGCATTTT; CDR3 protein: CASSPKSYSNQPQHF
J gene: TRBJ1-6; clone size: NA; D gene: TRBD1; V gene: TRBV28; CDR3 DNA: TGTGCCAGCAGCCCTGACAGGGTTAATTCACCCCTCCACTTT; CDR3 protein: CASSPDRVNSPLHF
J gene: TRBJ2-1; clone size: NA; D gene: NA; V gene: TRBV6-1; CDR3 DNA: TGTGCCAGCAGCCCCCGCCGGGGAGAGCAGTTCTTC; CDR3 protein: CASSPRRGEQFF
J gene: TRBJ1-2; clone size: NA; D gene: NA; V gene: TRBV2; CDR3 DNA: TGTGCCAGCAGTGATAGGGCGGATCTGGGGGGCTACACCTTC; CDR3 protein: CASSDRADLGGYTF
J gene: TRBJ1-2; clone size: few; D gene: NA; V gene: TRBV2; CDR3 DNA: TGTGCCAGCAGTGAATGGGCAGGGTATGGCTACACCTTC; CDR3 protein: CASSEWAGYGYTF
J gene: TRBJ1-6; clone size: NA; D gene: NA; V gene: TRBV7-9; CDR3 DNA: TGTGCCAGCAGCCTCGATTCGGGGGGCTATAATTCACCCCTCCACTTT; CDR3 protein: CASSLDSGGYNSPLHF
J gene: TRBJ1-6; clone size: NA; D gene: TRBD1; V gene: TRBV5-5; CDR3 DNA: TGTGCCAGCAGCCCTTTGGGACAGTACTATAATTCACCCCTCCACTTT; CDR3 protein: CASSPLGQYYNSPLHF
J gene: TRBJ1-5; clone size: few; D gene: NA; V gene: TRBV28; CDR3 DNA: TGTGCCAGCCGCTTGGGGGGGGACGGTCAGCCCCAGCATTTT; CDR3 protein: CASRLGGDGQPQHF
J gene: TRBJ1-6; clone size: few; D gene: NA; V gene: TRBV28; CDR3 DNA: TGTGCCAGCAGTTTAGAACAGCTTAATAATTCACCCCTCCACTTT; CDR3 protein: CASSLEQLNNSPLHF
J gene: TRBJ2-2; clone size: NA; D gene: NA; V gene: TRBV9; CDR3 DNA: TGTGCCAGCAGCGTAGAAAAGGGGGTTCCCGGGGAGCTGTTTTTT; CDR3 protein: CASSVEKGVPGELFF
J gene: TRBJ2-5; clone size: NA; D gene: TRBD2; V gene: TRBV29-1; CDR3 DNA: TGCAGCGTTTGGGGAGGGCAGACCCAGTACTTC; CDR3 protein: CSVWGGQTQYF
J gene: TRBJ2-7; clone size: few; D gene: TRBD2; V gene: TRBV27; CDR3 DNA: TGTGCCAGCAGCCGGGAGGGTCCACACTACGAGCAGTACTTC; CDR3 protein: CASSREGPHYEQYF
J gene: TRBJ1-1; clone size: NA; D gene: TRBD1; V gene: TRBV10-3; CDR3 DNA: TGTGCCATCCAGGGGGACAGGGCGCAAGAAGCTTTCTTT; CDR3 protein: CAIQGDRAQEAFF
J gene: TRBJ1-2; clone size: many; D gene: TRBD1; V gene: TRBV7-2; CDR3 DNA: TGTGCCAGCACCTTAGACAGGGCGCTAAGGGGCTATGGCTACACCTTC; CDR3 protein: CASTLDRALRGYGYTF
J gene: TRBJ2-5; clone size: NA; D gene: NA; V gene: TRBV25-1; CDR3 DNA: TGTGCCAGCAAAGGGGGGGGAGGGGAGACCCAGTACTTC; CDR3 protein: CASKGGGGETQYF
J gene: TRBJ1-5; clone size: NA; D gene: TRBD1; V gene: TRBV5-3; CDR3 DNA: TGTGCCAGCAGCTTGACAGGGATGGACAATCAGCCCCAGCATTTT; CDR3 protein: CASSLTGMDNQPQHF
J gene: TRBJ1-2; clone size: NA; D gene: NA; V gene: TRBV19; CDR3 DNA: TGTGCCAGTACCGACCCGAGGAGCAGGTCTAACTATGGCTACACCTTC; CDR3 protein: CASTDPRSRSNYGYTF
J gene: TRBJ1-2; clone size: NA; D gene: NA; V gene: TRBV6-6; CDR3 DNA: TGTGCCAGCAGTCCTAGTGGTAGGGCCGATAGCTATGGCTACACCTTC; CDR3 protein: CASSPSGRADSYGYTF
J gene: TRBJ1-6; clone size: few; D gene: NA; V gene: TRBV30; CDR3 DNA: TGTGCCTGGAGTAGACCACTTCACGGTAACAATTCACCCCTCCACTTT; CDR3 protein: CAWSRPLHGNNSPLHF
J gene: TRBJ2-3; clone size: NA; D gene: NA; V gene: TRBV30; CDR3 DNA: TGTGCCTGGGGGGAAGGGGCGGCGACAGATACGCAGTATTTT; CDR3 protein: CAWGEGAATDTQYF
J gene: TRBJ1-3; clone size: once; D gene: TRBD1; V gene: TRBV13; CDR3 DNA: TGTGCCAGCAGCTTAGAAGAGGCGGACAGGGCTGGAAACACCATATATTTT; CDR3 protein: CASSLEEADRAGNTIYF
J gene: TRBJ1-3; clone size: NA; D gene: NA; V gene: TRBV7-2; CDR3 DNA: TGTGCCAGCAGCCCGCGGCGGGCTAACACCATATATTTT; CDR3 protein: CASSPRRANTIYF
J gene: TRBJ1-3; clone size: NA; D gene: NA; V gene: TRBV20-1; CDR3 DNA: TGCAGTGCCAGTGGAGGAAACACCATATATTTT; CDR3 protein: CSASGGNTIYF
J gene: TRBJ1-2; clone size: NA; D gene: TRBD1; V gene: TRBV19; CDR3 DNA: TGTGCCAGTAGTATCTCCGGGACAGGGGGTGGCTACACCTTC; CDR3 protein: CASSISGTGGGYTF
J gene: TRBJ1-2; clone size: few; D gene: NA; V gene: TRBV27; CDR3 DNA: TGTGCCAGCAGTCCCCCCGGGAACTATGGCTACACCTTC; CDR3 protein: CASSPPGNYGYTF